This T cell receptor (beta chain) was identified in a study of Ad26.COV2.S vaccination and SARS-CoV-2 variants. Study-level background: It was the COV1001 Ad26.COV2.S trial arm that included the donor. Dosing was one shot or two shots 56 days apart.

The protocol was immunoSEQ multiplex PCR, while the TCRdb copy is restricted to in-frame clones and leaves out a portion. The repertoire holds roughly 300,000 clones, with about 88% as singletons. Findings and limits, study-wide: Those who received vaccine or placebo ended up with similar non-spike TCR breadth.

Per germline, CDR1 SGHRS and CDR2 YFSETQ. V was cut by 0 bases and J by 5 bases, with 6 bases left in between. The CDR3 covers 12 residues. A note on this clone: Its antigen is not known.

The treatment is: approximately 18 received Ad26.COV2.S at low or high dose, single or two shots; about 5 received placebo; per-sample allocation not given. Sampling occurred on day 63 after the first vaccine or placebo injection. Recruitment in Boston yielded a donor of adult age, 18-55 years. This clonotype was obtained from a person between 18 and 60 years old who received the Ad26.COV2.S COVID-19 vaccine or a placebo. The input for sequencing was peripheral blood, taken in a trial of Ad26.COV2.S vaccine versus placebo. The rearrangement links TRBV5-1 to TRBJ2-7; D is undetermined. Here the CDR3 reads CASSLGYNEQYF. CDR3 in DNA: TGCGCCAGCAGCTTGGGATATAACGAGCAGTACTTC.